This T cell receptor (beta chain) was recorded in a study of blood T cell repertoires in COVID-19. On the study more broadly: Acute and convalescent COVID-19 specimens originated in the United States, Italy and Spain.

Profiling relied on immunoSEQ multiplex PCR, and the TCRdb table lists in-frame clones only, not all of them. The sample yields hundreds of thousands of clones, around 89% seen once. Germline V CDR1 and CDR2: SGHVS, FQNEAQ. With V trimmed by 5 bases and J by 5 bases, 14 bases remained unmatched. This CDR3 comprises 17 residues. This rearrangement joins TRBV7-8 to TRBJ2-2; 7 bases agree with TRBD2. This TCR was sampled from a woman aged 35 to 49 with COVID-19, enrolled during active disease. Sequenced sample: peripheral blood. The CDR3 DNA reads TGTGCCAGCAGCCCGTCCCATGGGGGGGAGAGAACCGGGGAGCTGTTTTTT. This codes for CASSPSHGGERTGELFF.